A single sample gave rise to the 9 T cell receptor beta chains below, sequenced in a study of OX40 agonist ivuxolimab in advanced cancers. Method: immunoSEQ multiplex PCR; TCRdb's copy keeps in-frame clones and lacks some. Of some 86,000 clones in the sample, about 85% were seen once. Sequencing was performed on CD4+ or CD8+ T cells sorted from blood, taken in a trial of the OX40 agonist ivuxolimab. The source of these receptors is an adult with an advanced solid tumor such as melanoma, head and neck, liver or kidney cancer.

The chain uses TRBV18 and TRBJ2-2, with TRBD2 matching over 7 bases. V shed 3 bases and J 5 bases; nucleotides not matched to a gene: 9. The CDR3 sequence is 16 residues long. Per germline, CDR1 KGHSH and CDR2 LQKENI. The CDR3 sequence: CASSPPSGLRTGELFF. The CDR3 nucleotides read TGTGCCAGCTCACCCCCTAGCGGCTTGAGAACCGGGGAGCTGTTTTTT.

The genes are TRBV10-2 and TRBJ2-5; D not certain. The better agreement between TRBJ2-7 and the DNA end casts doubt on the J call. The CDR3 is 12 amino acids. Germline CDR1 is WSHSY and CDR2 is SAAADI. CDR3 nucleotides: TGCGCCAGCAGTGACCCAGCCTCCGAGCAGTACTTC. It specifies CASSDPASEQYF.

The rearrangement joins TRBV18 to TRBJ1-6; D is uncertain. The CDR3 sequence is 13 residues long. V gave up 3 bases and J gave up 7 bases, with 7 bases separating them. Germline V CDR1 and CDR2: KGHSH, LQKENI. The CDR3 region is CASSPYYNSPLHF. In DNA form, the CDR3 reads TGTGCCAGCTCACCGTACTACAATTCACCCCTCCACTTT. Full variable domain (remainder filled in from reference TRBV18 and TRBJ1-6): NAGVMQNPRHLVRRRGQEARLRCSPMKGHSHVYWYRQLPEEGLKFMVYLQKENIIDESGMPKERFSAEFPKEGPSILRIQQVVRGDSAAYFCASSPYYNSPLHFGNGTRLTVT.

The rearrangement uses TRBV7-9 and TRBJ1-5, with a weak D call TRBD1 (6 bases). The CDR3 totals 15 residues. CDR1 and CDR2 from the germline V gene are SEHNR and FQNEAQ (reference sequence). With 5 bases removed from V and 0 bases from J, the gap between germline ends came to 11 bases. The CDR3 coding sequence is TGTGCCAGCAGCCGGACAGATCTTAGCAATCAGCCCCAGCATTTT. This sequence encodes CASSRTDLSNQPQHF.

Written as DNA, the CDR3 is TGTGCCAGCAGCAAAAAAAGGGGAGGACTAGCTCAAAACATTCAGTACTTC. It translates to CASSKKRGGLAQNIQYF. This sequence joins TRBV21-1 and TRBJ2-4; the table's D call of TRBD2 was not tested on the DNA. TRBV21-1 is marked as a pseudogene. This CDR3 is 17 amino acids long.

This chain connects TRBV11-3 to TRBJ1-5, with unresolved D. Trimming took 5 bases from V and 3 from J, leaving 8 bases between them. The CDR3 length is 13 residues. In germline, CDR1 is SGHNT, CDR2 YENEEA. The chain's CDR3 is CASSRGVNQPQHF. For the CDR3, the DNA is TGTGCCAGCAGCCGAGGAGTCAATCAGCCCCAGCATTTT.

The chain joins TRBV6-5 to TRBJ1-2, with no clear D. This CDR3 is 14 amino acids long. Per the germline V gene, CDR1 is MNHEY and CDR2 is SVGAGI. V gave up 6 bases and J gave up 2 bases, with 13 bases separating them. For the CDR3, the DNA is TGTGCCAGCAGACCCCGGTACAGAAACTATGGCTACACCTTC. Translating gives CASRPRYRNYGYTF.

The chain is built from TRBV7-9 and TRBJ1-6; D gene uncertain. The germline V and J ends were trimmed by 3 bases and 5 bases, with 5 bases remaining between them. Germline CDR1 and CDR2: SEHNR and FQNEAQ (reference sequence). The CDR3 runs to 13 residues. Here the CDR3 DNA reads TGTGCCAGCAGCTTCGGGGATAATTCACCCCTCCACTTT. Encoded protein: CASSFGDNSPLHF.

This clone was observed a single time. CDR3 amino acids: CASSLNPGNTEAFF. Written as DNA, the CDR3 is TGTGCCAGCAGCCTCAACCCGGGAAACACTGAAGCTTTCTTT. This rearrangement joins TRBV11-3 to TRBJ1-1; D unclear. Trimming took off 5 bases at V and 2 bases at J, with 12 bases between the two ends. The germline V gene encodes CDR1 SGHNT and CDR2 YENEEA. The CDR3 contains 14 residues.